What follows are 26 T cell receptor beta chains derived from one specimen sequenced in a study of cytomegalovirus exposure and HLA in healthy donors. The repertoire was sequenced with immunoSEQ multiplex PCR; TCRdb's copy has only in-frame clones and lacks some. The table includes 200,000 to 250,000 clones, approximately 87% detected once. Input material: PBMCs. These receptors came from a woman aged 18-30 years in good health and CMV-seronegative.

The rearrangement links TRBV9 to TRBJ1-1; 12 positions match TRBD1. Germline V gene sequence: CDR1 SGDLS, CDR2 YYNGEE. The ends lost 4 bases at V and 3 bases at J; junction bases unmatched: 7. The CDR3 loop spans 16 amino acids. The CDR3, as DNA: TGTGCCAGCAGCCCAGGGACAGGGGGCGTCGACACTGAAGCTTTCTTT. Translating gives CASSPGTGGVDTEAFF.

This chain joins TRBV27 and TRBJ2-7; 8 bases fit TRBD1. The CDR3 loop spans 14 amino acids. Germline V gene sequence: CDR1 MNHEY, CDR2 SMNVEV (reference sequence). V lost 4 bases and J lost 4; bases outside the gene matches: 6. DNA of the CDR3: TGTGCCAGCAGTTGGACAGGGAATGGTTACGAGCAGTACTTC. This translates into CASSWTGNGYEQYF.

The J gene is TRBJ2-2, the V gene TRBV4-1; possibly TRBD2 for D (5 bases). V lost 2 bases to trimming and J lost 1 base, with 11 bases between them. The CDR3 extends over 16 amino acids. Germline V gene data show CDR1 as MGHRA and CDR2 as YSYEKL. The CDR3 DNA follows: TGCGCCAGCAGCCAACCAGGACGGGGGAACACCGGGGAGCTGTTTTTT. The encoded protein is CASSQPGRGNTGELFF.

The rearrangement uses TRBV7-3 and TRBJ1-5, with a tentative D call TRBD1 (5 bases). The CDR3 has 17 residues. V dropped 1 base and J dropped 6 bases, with 19 bases sitting between them. The germline CDR1 and CDR2 sequences are SGHTA and FQGTGA. CDR3 sequence reads: CASSLKSGQGFPQPQHF. DNA of the CDR3: TGTGCCAGCAGCTTAAAGTCGGGGCAGGGTTTCCCTCAGCCCCAGCATTTT.

The V call is TRBV2, the J call TRBJ1-2, with D unresolved. Germline V gene lookup returns CDR1 SNHLY and CDR2 FYNNEI. V lost 1 base and J lost 2, with 8 bases in between. This CDR3 comprises 14 residues. In DNA form, the CDR3 reads TGTGCCAGCAGTGAAGAGGGCTTGAACTATGGCTACACCTTC. As protein: CASSEEGLNYGYTF.

The chain carries TRBV13 and TRBJ1-1; 7 nucleotides line up with TRBD1. After removal of 7 bases from V and 1 base from J, the junction contained 9 bases not matched to a gene. Germline V gene data show CDR1 as PRHDT and CDR2 as FYEKMQ (reference sequence). The CDR3 consists of 15 residues. The CDR3 here is CASIQLDRPNTEAFF. CDR3 nucleotides: TGTGCCAGCATCCAATTGGACAGGCCGAACACTGAAGCTTTCTTT.

This chain links TRBV20-1 with TRBJ2-7, with D possibly being TRBD1 or TRBD2 (5 bases each). This CDR3 has 10 amino acids. Germline V gives CDR1 DFQATT, CDR2 SNEGSKA (reference sequence). V lost 5 bases, J lost 3 bases, and 5 bases lay in between. The CDR3 sequence: CSAGGYEQYF. For the CDR3, the DNA is TGCAGTGCTGGGGGCTACGAGCAGTACTTC.

V gene TRBV11-2 combines with J gene TRBJ2-7; D unresolved. The germline V and J ends were trimmed by 0 bases and 3 bases, with 15 bases remaining between them. CDR3 length: 16 amino acids. Germline V gene sequence: CDR1 SGHAT, CDR2 FQNNGV. CDR3 protein: CASSLDPRVSNYEQYF. CDR3 DNA: TGTGCCAGCAGCTTAGATCCTCGTGTGTCCAACTACGAGCAGTACTTC.

This rearrangement joins TRBV5-6 to TRBJ2-7; 8 nucleotides agree with TRBD1. Unmatched junction bases numbered 5, after V lost 0 bases and J lost 6 bases. CDR1 and CDR2 (germline): SGHDT, YYEEEE. The CDR3 covers 14 residues. The CDR3 DNA follows: TGTGCCAGCAGCTTGGGGGGGACAGGATCCGAGCAGTACTTC. This encodes CASSLGGTGSEQYF. Supplemented by reference TRBV5-6 and TRBJ2-7, the full variable domain reads DAGVTQSPTHLIKTRGQQVTLRCSPKSGHDTVSWYQQALGQGPQFIFQYYEEEERQRGNFPDRFSGHQFPNYSSELNVNALLLGDSALYLCASSLGGTGSEQYFGPGTRLTVT.

This clone was seen just once. The chain recombines TRBV5-1 with TRBJ1-3; 7 bases align to TRBD1. The V and J ends lost 0 bases and 11 bases, in that order; junction bases with no gene match: 8. This CDR3 has 14 residues. Germline loops: CDR1 SGHRS, CDR2 YFSETQ. CDR3 nucleotide sequence: TGCGCCAGCAGCTTGGGATCAGGGGGACTGGCCATATATTTT. The encoded protein is CASSLGSGGLAIYF.

The chain joins TRBV10-3 to TRBJ2-5; 8 bases are shared with TRBD1. The V gene's germline CDR1 is ENHRY and CDR2 SYGVKD. Losses at the gene ends were 3 bases for V and 5 bases for J; bases not matched to a gene: 5. The CDR3 runs to 14 residues. The CDR3 spells CAISDSGGRETQYF. The CDR3 DNA reads as TGTGCCATCAGTGATTCAGGGGGCAGGGAGACCCAGTACTTC.

The J gene is TRBJ2-1, the V gene TRBV11-2, with D maybe TRBD2 (5 bases). The germline CDR1 and CDR2 sequences are SGHAT and FQNNGV. The ends were cut back, 0 bases at V and 5 bases at J, with 8 bases in the middle. The CDR3 loop spans 14 amino acids. Here the CDR3 reads CASSLDSGDNEQFF. The CDR3 nucleotides are TGTGCCAGCAGCTTAGATTCCGGGGACAATGAGCAGTTCTTC.

V and J are TRBV4-2 and TRBJ2-1; TRBD2 aligns across 12 bases. V gave up 1 base and J gave up 6 bases; unmatched junction bases: 4. This CDR3 is built from 16 residues. Looked up from germline, CDR1 is LGHNA and CDR2 is YNFKEQ. The DNA for the CDR3 is TGTGCCAGCAGCCAAGGGGCTAGCGGGGGGGCCAATGAGCAGTTCTTC. This sequence encodes CASSQGASGGANEQFF.

This chain connects TRBV18 to TRBJ1-5, with D uncertain. V was shortened by 6 bases and J by 5 bases, with 14 bases between the two germline ends. The length of the CDR3 is 14 residues. Germline V CDR1 and CDR2: KGHSH, LQKENI. The CDR3 DNA reads TGTGCCAGCTCCCCCCTGGGTCGGGATCAGCCCCAGCATTTT. As protein: CASSPLGRDQPQHF.

This rearrangement joins TRBV29-1 to TRBJ2-1; D uncertain. CDR3 length: 11 amino acids. Germline V gene lookup returns CDR1 SQVTM and CDR2 ANQGSEA. V dropped 7 bases and J dropped 3 bases, with 7 bases sitting between them. CDR3: CSALDYNEQFF. CDR3 nucleotide sequence: TGCAGCGCCCTGGACTACAATGAGCAGTTCTTC.

Here the CDR3 reads CASSRQGAGNTEAFF. The CDR3 DNA is TGTGCCAGCAGTCGACAGGGTGCTGGGAACACTGAAGCTTTCTTT. The chain is built from TRBV6-5 and TRBJ1-1; 7 nucleotides line up with TRBD1. The CDR3 extends over 15 amino acids. CDR1 and CDR2 (germline): MNHEY, SVGAGI. The V segment lost 5 bases and the J segment 1 base; nucleotides outside the gene matches: 7.

V gene TRBV18 combines with J gene TRBJ2-2; tentatively, D is TRBD1 or TRBD2 (5 bases each). Germline values: CDR1 KGHSH, CDR2 LQKENI. V was shortened by 4 bases and J by 3 bases, with 18 bases between the two germline ends. The CDR3 length is 17 residues. CDR3 in amino acids: CASSLRQPRGHTGELFF. The CDR3 bases are TGTGCCAGCTCACTCCGACAGCCGAGGGGCCACACCGGGGAGCTGTTTTTT. The full variable domain, its missing parts supplied by reference TRBV18 and TRBJ2-2, is NAGVMQNPRHLVRRRGQEARLRCSPMKGHSHVYWYRQLPEEGLKFMVYLQKENIIDESGMPKERFSAEFPKEGPSILRIQQVVRGDSAAYFCASSLRQPRGHTGELFFGEGSRLTVL.

The rearrangement uses TRBV11-2 and TRBJ2-1; D is possibly TRBD1 or TRBD2 (5 bases each). CDR1 is SGHAT and CDR2 is FQNNGV in the germline V gene. The CDR3 sequence is 17 residues long. V lost 3 bases and J lost 9, with 24 bases in between. The DNA of the CDR3 is TGTGCCAGCAGCTTCCACCAGGGAGTCATCCCTAAGGTTGAGCAGTTCTTC. It specifies CASSFHQGVIPKVEQFF.

The chain recombines TRBV11-2 with TRBJ1-6; 8 nucleotides match TRBD1. CDR3 size: 17 residues. Looked up from germline, CDR1 is SGHAT and CDR2 is FQNNGV. With 0 bases clipped from V and 7 bases from J, the junction kept 8 bases outside the gene matches. CDR3 bases: TGTGCCAGCAGCTTAGATTCGACAGGGGCTGGAAATTCACCCCTCCACTTT. Translating it yields CASSLDSTGAGNSPLHF.

This chain links TRBV27 with TRBJ2-7, with no clear D. The CDR3 has 11 amino acids. V lost 2 bases and J lost 5, with 4 bases in between. Germline V CDR1 and CDR2: MNHEY, SMNVEV (reference sequence). The CDR3 protein is CASSLGNEQYF. The CDR3 DNA reads as TGTGCCAGCAGTTTAGGGAACGAGCAGTACTTC.

The chain combines TRBV15 with TRBJ2-3; unclear D gene. This CDR3 comprises 13 residues. Trimming left V 3 bases short and J 2 bases short, with 6 bases between. Germline V gene lookup returns CDR1 LNHNV and CDR2 YYDKDF (reference sequence). DNA for the CDR3: TGTGCCACCAGCAGTGCTAACACAGATACGCAGTATTTT. Translation gives CATSSANTDTQYF.

The V call is TRBV28, the J call TRBJ2-5, with TRBD1 as a possible D gene (5 bases). V lost 1 base to trimming and J lost 4 bases, with 13 bases between them. Germline lookup yields CDR1 MDHEN and CDR2 SYDVKM. The CDR3 runs to 15 residues. The CDR3 region is CASSLLSGNRETQYF. The CDR3 DNA follows: TGTGCCAGCAGTTTATTATCAGGGAACCGAGAGACCCAGTACTTC.

The chain recombines TRBV2 with TRBJ2-7; 7 nucleotides agree with TRBD2. J gave up 2 bases and V 7 bases, and 8 bases lay outside the gene matches. The V gene's germline CDR1 is SNHLY and CDR2 FYNNEI. The CDR3 length is 14 residues. The CDR3 coding sequence is TGTGCCAGCAAGAGCGGGGATCGGGCCTACGAGCAGTACTTC. Protein sequence: CASKSGDRAYEQYF.

This chain links TRBV7-8 with TRBJ1-6; D possibly corresponds to TRBD1 (6 bases). V was cut by 5 bases and J by 8 bases, with 22 bases left in between. There are 17 residues in the CDR3. Germline lookup yields CDR1 SGHVS and CDR2 FQNEAQ. CDR3 nucleotide sequence: TGTGCCAGCAGCCAGGCGTCGGGGACACGGATTTATTCACCCCTCCACTTT. Amino acid sequence: CASSQASGTRIYSPLHF.

The chain has TRBV29-1 and TRBJ1-1; no clear D gene. V shed 4 bases and J shed 2 bases, with 11 bases lying between them. Per germline, CDR1 SQVTM and CDR2 ANQGSEA. This CDR3 contains 13 residues. The CDR3 loop is CSVVRGFNTEAFF. CDR3 DNA: TGCAGCGTTGTTCGGGGTTTCAACACTGAAGCTTTCTTT.

The chain carries TRBV5-1 and TRBJ1-2; no definite D call. Trimming took off 0 bases at V and 5 bases at J, with 11 bases between the two ends. CDR3 length: 14 amino acids. Per germline, CDR1 SGHRS and CDR2 YFSETQ. The CDR3, as DNA: TGCGCCAGCAGCTTGGACAGTACGTCGTATGGCTACACCTTC. This translates into CASSLDSTSYGYTF. The whole variable domain, remainder taken from reference TRBV5-1 and TRBJ1-2, is KAGVTQTPRYLIKTRGQQVTLSCSPISGHRSVSWYQQTPGQGLQFLFEYFSETQRNKGNFPGRFSGRQFSNSRSEMNVSTLELGDSALYLCASSLDSTSYGYTFGSGTRLTVV.